The 15 T cell receptor beta chains below come from one sample, sequenced in a study of tumor-infiltrating lymphocytes in primary liver carcinoma. TCR beta cDNA was prepared out of roughly 0.5 ug total RNA by means of a constant-region primer. Sequencing libraries for TCR beta derived from three nested multiplex PCR rounds that used slightly modified ARM-PCR. The study ran its first two PCR rounds for around 10 cycles each, using TRBV1-TRBV30 forward primers and a C-beta reverse primer. TCRdb independently ran MiXCR on the multiplex PCR reads; one entry per CDR3 protein. The table has approximately 300,000 distinct CDR3 sequences, less than 75% seen once. The blood RNA (from unsorted whole blood) was obtained, and germline DNA was also extracted. Source material: peripheral blood. These receptors all come from a man aged 40-50 years with primary liver carcinoma and hepatitis B virus infection.

The V call is TRBV14, the J call TRBJ2-7; no clear D gene. V lost 0 bases and J 6 bases, leaving 15 bases between the germline ends. Germline V gene sequence: CDR1 SGHDN, CDR2 FVKESK. This CDR3 has 15 amino acids. CDR3 protein: CASSQDWSGLGEQYF. Written as DNA, the CDR3 is TGTGCCAGCAGCCAAGACTGGTCAGGTCTCGGCGAGCAGTACTTC. The whole variable domain, filled in from reference TRBV14 and TRBJ2-7, reads EAGVTQFPSHSVIEKGQTVTLRCDPISGHDNLYWYRRVMGKEIKFLLHFVKESKQDESGMPNNRFLAERTGGTYSTLKVQPAELEDSGVYFCASSQDWSGLGEQYFGPGTRLTVT.

With respect to this clonotype: A read error is possible here, since a much larger clone lies one base away. It is likely a read error, because the conserved phenylalanine at the end of the CDR3 is missing. The V gene is TRBV4-3, the J gene TRBJ1-2; D is uncertain. This CDR3 region has 12 residues. Germline lookup yields CDR1 LGHNA and CDR2 YSLEER. Trimming took off 4 bases at V and 8 bases at J, with 11 bases between the two ends. DNA for the CDR3: TGCGCCAGCAGCCCCCGGACCGGCGGCTACACCGTC. Encoded protein: CASSPRTGGYTV.

About this clonotype: Germline and junction disagree at one end, which may indicate a read error. V is TRBV11-3 and J is TRBJ1-1, with D possibly TRBD1 on 5 matching bases. The CDR3 loop spans 14 amino acids. The germline V gene encodes CDR1 SGHNT and CDR2 YENEEA. CDR3 coding DNA: TGTACCAGCAGCTTAGGACAAGGAGAAATTGAAGCTTTCTTT. It specifies CTSSLGQGEIEAFF.

Remarks on this clonotype: Just one base apart from a much larger clone, this may be a read error. The V gene is TRBV6-6, the J gene TRBJ2-1; 10 bases align to TRBD1. The CDR3 covers 15 residues. Germline lookup yields CDR1 MNHNY and CDR2 SVGAGI (reference sequence). This chain's CDR3 is CVSSYGTGVGNEQFF. Here the CDR3 DNA reads TGTGTCAGCAGTTACGGGACAGGGGTAGGCAATGAGCAGTTCTTC.

The chain recombines TRBV7-8 with TRBJ2-7; 9 positions match TRBD1. CDR3 length: 16 amino acids. Germline V gene sequence: CDR1 SGHVS, CDR2 FQNEAQ. V trimming: 5 bases; J trimming: 3 bases; junction bases outside the gene matches: 11. The CDR3 DNA is TGTGCCAGCAGCAACCTCAGGACAGGGGCGGGCTACGAGCAGTACTTC. Translated, it gives CASSNLRTGAGYEQYF.

In the case of this clonotype: A much bigger clone sits one base away, suggesting this may be a read error. This CDR3 reads CASRIQEATDTQYF. The CDR3 DNA sequence: TGCGCCAGCAGAATTCAGGAGGCCACAGATACGCAGTATTTT. The chain carries TRBV5-1 and TRBJ2-3, with D possibly TRBD2 on 5 matching bases. Trimming shortened V by 5 bases and J by 2 bases, and 12 bases separated the two germline ends. Germline assignment: CDR1 SGHRS and CDR2 YFSETQ. The CDR3 totals 14 residues.

V is TRBV11-2 and J is TRBJ2-3; 8 bases are a match to TRBD2. V dropped 4 bases and J dropped 6; count of bases not matched to a gene: 12. This CDR3 region has 16 residues. Germline CDR1 SGHAT, CDR2 FQNNGV. The CDR3 DNA sequence: TGTGCCAGCAGCTCGGGGGGGGGGGGCCAAGTCGATACGCAGTATTTT. This sequence encodes CASSSGGGGQVDTQYF.

V gene TRBV6-6 combines with J gene TRBJ2-1, with TRBD2 matching over 8 bases. This CDR3 comprises 16 residues. Looked up from germline, CDR1 is MNHNY and CDR2 is SVGAGI (reference sequence). V shed 8 bases, J shed 0 bases, and the junction held 9 bases outside the gene matches. As DNA, the CDR3 is TGTGCCAGCGGTTTCTCGGGGGGGAGCTCCTACAATGAGCAGTTCTTC. Translated, it gives CASGFSGGSSYNEQFF.

The V gene is TRBV29-1, the J gene TRBJ1-1; no definite D call. This CDR3 comprises 13 residues. V lost 5 bases to trimming and J lost 2 bases, with 12 bases between them. Germline CDR1 and CDR2: SQVTM and ANQGSEA. Here the CDR3 reads CSVSRRPNTEAFF. Written as DNA, the CDR3 is TGCAGCGTTTCTAGGAGGCCAAACACTGAAGCTTTCTTT. Supplemented by reference TRBV29-1 and TRBJ1-1, the full variable domain reads SAVISQKPSRDICQRGTSLTIQCQVDSQVTMMFWYRQQPGQSLTLIATANQGSEATYESGFVIDKFPISRPNLTFSTLTVSNMSPEDSSIYLCSVSRRPNTEAFFGQGTRLTVV.

This clonotype was seen more than once but under ten times. A much more abundant neighbour one base away suggests this may be a read error. V is TRBV12-3 or TRBV12-4 and J is TRBJ2-3; unclear D gene. The V and J ends lost 4 bases and 6 bases respectively, with 11 bases between them. The CDR3 sequence is 13 residues long. The CDR3 protein is CASSSLGSDTQYF. The CDR3 region has the DNA TGTGCCAGCAGTTCTTTGGGATCTGATACGCAGTATTTT.

This clonotype was seen many times. This chain links TRBV29-1 with TRBJ2-5; no definite D call. Trimming took off 0 bases at V and 1 base at J, with 9 bases between the two ends. The CDR3 totals 14 residues. From germline, CDR1 is SQVTM and CDR2 ANQGSEA. CDR3 coding DNA: TGCAGCGTTGAAGAACAGCGAGCCCAAGAGACCCAGTACTTC. Translated, it gives CSVEEQRAQETQYF.

As regards this clonotype: The junction shows a germline mismatch at one end, possibly a read error. V is TRBV7-9 and J is TRBJ2-4, with 11 bases identical to TRBD2. Germline-derived CDR1 and CDR2 are SEHNR and FQNEAQ (reference sequence). CDR3 length equals 17 residues. The CDR3 sequence: CASSYMTSGDAKNILYF. The CDR3 bases are TGTGCCAGCAGTTACATGACTAGCGGGGATGCCAAAAACATTCTGTACTTC.

Turning to this clonotype: Mismatch with germline at one junction end may stem from a read error. The genes are TRBV11-2 and TRBJ1-2; D is undetermined. CDR3 length: 14 amino acids. The germline gives CDR1 SGHAT, CDR2 FQNNGV. Here the CDR3 DNA reads TGTGCCAGCAGTCGAGGCCACAGCTCCTATGCCTACGCCTTC. The encoded protein is CASSRGHSSYAYAF.

About this clonotype itself: The conserved phenylalanine or tryptophan is not found at the CDR3 terminus, so this likely reflects a read error. CDR3 loop: CASSQSREPPQHL. CDR3 coding DNA: TGCGCCAGCAGCCAGTCCAGGGAGCCGCCCCAGCATTTA. The chain links TRBV4-3 to TRBJ1-5; tentative D call: TRBD1 (5 bases). V was pared by 3 bases and J by 9 bases, with 12 bases between. Germline V gene lookup returns CDR1 LGHNA and CDR2 YSLEER. The CDR3 sequence is 13 residues long.

This clonotype was detected ten times or more. The rearrangement uses TRBV4-3 and TRBJ2-1, with 9 bases lining up with TRBD2. The trim removed 0 bases at V and 9 bases at J, leaving 6 bases unmatched. Germline-derived CDR1 and CDR2 are LGHNA and YSLEER. CDR3 length: 15 residues. The CDR3 bases are TGCGCCAGCAGCCAAGATCGCGGGAGGGCCGGTGAGCAGTTCTTC. Residues: CASSQDRGRAGEQFF.